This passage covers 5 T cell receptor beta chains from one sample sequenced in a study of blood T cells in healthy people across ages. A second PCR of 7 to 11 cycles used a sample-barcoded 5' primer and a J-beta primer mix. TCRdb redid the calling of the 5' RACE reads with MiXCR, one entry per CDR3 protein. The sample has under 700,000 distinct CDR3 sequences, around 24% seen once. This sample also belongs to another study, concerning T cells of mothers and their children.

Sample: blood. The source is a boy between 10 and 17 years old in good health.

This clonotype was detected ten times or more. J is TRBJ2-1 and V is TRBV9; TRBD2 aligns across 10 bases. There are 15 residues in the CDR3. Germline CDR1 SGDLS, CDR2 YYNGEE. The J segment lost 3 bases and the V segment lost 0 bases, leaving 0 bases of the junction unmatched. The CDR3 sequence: CASSVGTSGYNEQFF. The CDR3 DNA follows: TGTGCCAGCAGCGTAGGGACTAGCGGCTACAATGAGCAGTTCTTC.

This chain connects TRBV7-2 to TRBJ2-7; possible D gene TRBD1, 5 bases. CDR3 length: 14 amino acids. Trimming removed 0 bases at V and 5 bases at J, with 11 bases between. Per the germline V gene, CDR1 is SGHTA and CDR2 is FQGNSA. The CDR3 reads CASSLARAGHEQYF. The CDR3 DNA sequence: TGTGCCAGCAGCTTAGCCAGGGCAGGTCACGAGCAGTACTTC.

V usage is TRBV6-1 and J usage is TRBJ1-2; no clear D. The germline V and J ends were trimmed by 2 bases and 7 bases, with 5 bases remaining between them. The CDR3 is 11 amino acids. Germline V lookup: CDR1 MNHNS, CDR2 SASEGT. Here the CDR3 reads CASSEISGYTF. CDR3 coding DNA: TGTGCCAGCAGTGAAATATCTGGCTACACCTTC.

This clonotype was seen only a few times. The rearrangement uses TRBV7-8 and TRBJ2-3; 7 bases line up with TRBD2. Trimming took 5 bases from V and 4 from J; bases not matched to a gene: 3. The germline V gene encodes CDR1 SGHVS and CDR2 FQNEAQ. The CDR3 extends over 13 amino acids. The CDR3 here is CASSNGGSDTQYF. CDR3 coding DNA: TGTGCCAGCAGCAACGGGGGGTCAGATACGCAGTATTTT.

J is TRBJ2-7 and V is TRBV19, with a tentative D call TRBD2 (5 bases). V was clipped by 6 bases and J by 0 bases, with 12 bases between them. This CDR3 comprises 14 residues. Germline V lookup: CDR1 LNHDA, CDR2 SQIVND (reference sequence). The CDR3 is CASSSRGLSYEQYF. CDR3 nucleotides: TGTGCCAGTAGCTCCAGAGGGCTCTCCTACGAGCAGTACTTC. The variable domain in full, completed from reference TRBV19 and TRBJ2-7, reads DGGITQSPKYLFRKEGQNVTLSCEQNLNHDAMYWYRQDPGQGLRLIYYSQIVNDFQKGDIAEGYSVSREKKESFPLTVTSAQKNPTAFYLCASSSRGLSYEQYFGPGTRLTVT.